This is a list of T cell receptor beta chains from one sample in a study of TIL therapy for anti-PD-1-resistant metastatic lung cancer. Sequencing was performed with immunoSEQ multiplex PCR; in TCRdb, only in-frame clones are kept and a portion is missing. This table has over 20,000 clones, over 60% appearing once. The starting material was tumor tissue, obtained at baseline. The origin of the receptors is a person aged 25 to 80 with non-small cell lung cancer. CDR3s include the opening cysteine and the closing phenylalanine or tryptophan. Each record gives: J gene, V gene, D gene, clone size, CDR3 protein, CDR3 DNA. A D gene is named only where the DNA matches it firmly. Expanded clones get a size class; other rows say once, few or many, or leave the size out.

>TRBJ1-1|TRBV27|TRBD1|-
CASSAGTGKLALGNTEAFF
TGTGCCAGCAGTGCCGGGACAGGGAAACTCGCCCTCGGGAACACTGAAGCTTTCTTT
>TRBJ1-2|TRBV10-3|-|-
CATRGTSRYDGYTF
TGTGCCACGCGGGGGACTTCGAGGTATGATGGCTACACCTTC
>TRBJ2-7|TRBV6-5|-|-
CASRFTEGNYEQYF
TGTGCCAGCCGATTTACCGAGGGAAACTACGAGCAGTACTTC
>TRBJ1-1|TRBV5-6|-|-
CASSPGPNPRTEAFF
TGTGCCAGCAGCCCAGGACCGAACCCGCGGACTGAAGCTTTCTTT
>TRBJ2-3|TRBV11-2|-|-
CASSLVGGSTDTQYF
TGTGCCAGCAGCTTAGTTGGGGGCAGCACAGATACGCAGTATTTT
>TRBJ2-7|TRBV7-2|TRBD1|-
CASSLAKGRGPLYEQYF
TGTGCCAGCAGCTTAGCGAAGGGAAGGGGGCCCCTTTACGAGCAGTACTTC
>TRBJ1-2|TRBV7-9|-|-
CASSLYDSANGYTF
TGTGCCAGCAGCTTATACGACAGCGCCAATGGCTACACCTTC
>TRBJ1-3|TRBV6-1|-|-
CASSESPSSGNTIYF
TGTGCCAGCAGTGAGAGTCCTAGCTCTGGAAACACCATATATTTT
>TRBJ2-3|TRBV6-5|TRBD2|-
CASSYRGLADTDTQYF
TGTGCCAGCAGTTACAGGGGACTAGCGGACACAGATACGCAGTATTTT
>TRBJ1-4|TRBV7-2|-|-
CASRVEGDEKLFF
TGTGCCAGCAGGGTGGAAGGGGATGAAAAACTGTTTTTT
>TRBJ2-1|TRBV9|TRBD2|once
CASSAPRGGTSSYNEQFF
TGTGCCAGCAGCGCACCACGCGGGGGGACCAGCTCCTACAATGAGCAGTTCTTC
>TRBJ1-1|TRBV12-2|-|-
CASSGIGLNTEAFF
TGTGCAAGTTCTGGGATAGGCTTGAACACTGAAGCTTTCTTT
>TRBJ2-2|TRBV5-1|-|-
CASSLRAPQRTQSPGELFF
TGCGCCAGCAGCTTAAGGGCCCCCCAAAGGACTCAATCACCCGGGGAGCTGTTTTTT
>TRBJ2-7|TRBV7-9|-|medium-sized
CASSLNVDYEQYF
TGTGCCAGCAGCTTAAATGTGGACTACGAGCAGTACTTC
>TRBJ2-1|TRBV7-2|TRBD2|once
CASSLWPATSGDNEQFF
TGTGCCAGCAGCTTATGGCCCGCGACTAGCGGGGACAATGAGCAGTTCTTC
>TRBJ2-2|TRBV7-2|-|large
CASSLVGNTGELFF
TGTGCCAGCAGCTTAGTAGGGAACACCGGGGAGCTGTTTTTT
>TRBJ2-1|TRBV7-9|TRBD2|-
CASSKAQLANNEQFF
TGTGCCAGCTCCAAAGCCCAACTAGCGAACAATGAGCAGTTCTTC
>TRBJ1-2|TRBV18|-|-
CASSPLFTDSNSGGYTF
TGTGCCAGCTCACCACTTTTTACCGACAGCAACTCCGGTGGCTACACCTTC
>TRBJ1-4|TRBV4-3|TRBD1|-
CASRPHAGTGIEKLFF
TGCGCCAGCAGACCCCACGCCGGGACAGGGATTGAAAAACTGTTTTTT
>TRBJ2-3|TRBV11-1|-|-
CASSSFPGTDTQYF
TGTGCCAGCAGCTCGTTTCCAGGGACAGATACGCAGTATTTT
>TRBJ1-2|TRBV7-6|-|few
CASSESPGRDYGYTF
TGTGCCAGCAGCGAAAGCCCCGGGAGGGACTATGGCTACACCTTC
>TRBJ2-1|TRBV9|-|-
CASSSGPYNEQFF
TGTGCCAGCAGTTCCGGGCCTTACAATGAGCAGTTCTTC
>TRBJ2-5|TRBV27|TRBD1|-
CASSLQPGQGETQYF
TGTGCCAGCAGTTTACAACCGGGACAGGGAGAGACCCAGTACTTC
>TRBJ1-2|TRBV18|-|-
CASSPERDGYTF
TGTGCCAGCTCACCAGAAAGGGATGGCTACACCTTC
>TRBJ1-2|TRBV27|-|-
CASSLFGYTF
TGTGCCAGCAGCCTTTTCGGCTACACCTTC
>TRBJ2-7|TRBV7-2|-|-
CASSPRLLYEQYF
TGTGCCAGCAGCCCACGACTTCTCTACGAGCAGTACTTC
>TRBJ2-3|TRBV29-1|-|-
CSSRTDPSTDTQYF
TGCAGCAGCCGGACAGACCCTAGCACAGATACGCAGTATTTT
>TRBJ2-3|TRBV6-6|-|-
CASSPSQGLDTDTQYF
TGTGCCAGCAGTCCGTCACAGGGTTTGGACACAGATACGCAGTATTTT
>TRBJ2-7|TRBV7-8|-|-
CASSLASFQGMGEQYF
TGTGCCAGCAGCTTAGCTAGTTTTCAGGGGATGGGCGAGCAGTACTTC
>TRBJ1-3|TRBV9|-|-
CASSPGTSGNTIYF
TGTGCCAGCAGCCCAGGGACCTCTGGAAACACCATATATTTT
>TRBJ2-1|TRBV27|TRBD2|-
CASSWTSGGPQGQFF
TGTGCCAGCAGCTGGACTAGCGGGGGCCCACAGGGGCAGTTCTTC
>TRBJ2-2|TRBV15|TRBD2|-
CATSRDSRLAGEDTGELFF
TGTGCCACCAGCAGAGATTCAAGACTAGCGGGGGAGGACACCGGGGAGCTGTTTTTT
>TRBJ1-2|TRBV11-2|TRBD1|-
CASSPGQVYGYTF
TGTGCCAGCAGCCCCGGACAGGTCTATGGCTACACCTTC
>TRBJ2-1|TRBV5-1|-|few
CASSLEAADNEQFF
TGCGCCAGCAGCTTGGAGGCCGCCGACAATGAGCAGTTCTTC
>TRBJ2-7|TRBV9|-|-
CASSVPGNSYEQYF
TGTGCCAGCAGCGTTCCAGGGAACTCCTACGAGCAGTACTTC
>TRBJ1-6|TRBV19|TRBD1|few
CASSVRQGAAPLHF
TGTGCCAGTAGTGTACGACAGGGGGCCGCACCCCTCCACTTT
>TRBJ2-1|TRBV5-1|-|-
CASSFEISSYNEQFF
TGCGCCAGCAGCTTTGAAATTAGCTCCTACAATGAGCAGTTCTTC
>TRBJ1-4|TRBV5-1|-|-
CASSLVDREPNEKLFF
TGCGCCAGCAGCTTGGTTGACAGAGAACCTAATGAAAAACTGTTTTTT
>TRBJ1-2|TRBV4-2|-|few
CASSQDAHGYTF
TGTGCCAGCAGCCAAGATGCCCATGGCTACACCTTC
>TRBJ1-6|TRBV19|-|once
CASSTGIWDSPLHF
TGTGCCAGTAGTACAGGGATTTGGGATTCACCCCTCCACTTT
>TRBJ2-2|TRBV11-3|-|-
CASSLGDRTTNTGELFF
TGTGCCAGCAGCTTAGGCGACAGGACCACGAACACCGGGGAGCTGTTTTTT
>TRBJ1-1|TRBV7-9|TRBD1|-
CASSAGQLNTEAFF
TGTGCCAGCAGCGCGGGACAGCTGAACACTGAAGCTTTCTTT